A selection of T cell receptor beta chains follows, all from one sample in a study of T cells in Graves' hyperthyroidism and ophthalmopathy. MiXCR, applied by TCRdb to the multiplex PCR reads, yields one record per CDR3 protein. There are about 760,000 distinct CDR3 sequences in the sample; approximately 40% occur only once, and around 32% lies in the top ten. Sequencing was performed on blood. These receptors came from a woman aged 40 to 49 with Graves' hyperthyroidism. CDR3s include the opening cysteine and the closing phenylalanine or tryptophan. A D gene is named only where the DNA matches it firmly. Expanded clones get a size class; other rows say once, few or many, or leave the size out.

j_call: TRBJ2-5; clone_size: few; d_call: TRBD1; v_call: TRBV4-3; cdr3_nt: TGCGCCAGCAGTCCTTATACAGGGGACCAAGAGACCCAGTACTTC; cdr3_aa: CASSPYTGDQETQYF
j_call: TRBJ2-7; clone_size: -; d_call: -; v_call: TRBV9; cdr3_nt: TGTGCCAGCAGCGCCCGGGACTGGACCTACGAGCAGTACTTC; cdr3_aa: CASSARDWTYEQYF
j_call: TRBJ2-7; clone_size: -; d_call: -; v_call: TRBV6-1; cdr3_nt: TGTGCCAGCAGTTTAGGCCTAGGGTTCTACGAGCAGTACTTC; cdr3_aa: CASSLGLGFYEQYF
j_call: TRBJ1-6; clone_size: many; d_call: -; v_call: TRBV7-3; cdr3_nt: TGTGCCAGCAGCTTACGGTTTAATTCACCCCTCCACTTT; cdr3_aa: CASSLRFNSPLHF
j_call: TRBJ1-4; clone_size: few; d_call: -; v_call: TRBV7-3; cdr3_nt: TGCGCCAGCAGCCCCGGGCCGGGCAGGGAATATGAAAAACTGTTTTTT; cdr3_aa: CASSPGPGREYEKLFF
j_call: TRBJ2-6; clone_size: -; d_call: -; v_call: TRBV10-3; cdr3_nt: TGTGCCATCAGTGCAAGCGCTGGGGCCAACGTCCAGACTTTC; cdr3_aa: CAISASAGANVQTF
j_call: TRBJ1-2; clone_size: -; d_call: -; v_call: TRBV18; cdr3_nt: TGTGCCAGCTCACCACCCGCGGGGCATGGCTACACCTTC; cdr3_aa: CASSPPAGHGYTF
j_call: TRBJ2-7; clone_size: many; d_call: -; v_call: TRBV2; cdr3_nt: TGTGCCAGCACTAAGGGGCCCAGGGAGCAGTACTTC; cdr3_aa: CASTKGPREQYF
j_call: TRBJ2-7; clone_size: once; d_call: TRBD2; v_call: TRBV9; cdr3_nt: TGTGCCAGCAGCCGGACTAGCGGGAGTCTCTACGAGCAGTACTTC; cdr3_aa: CASSRTSGSLYEQYF
j_call: TRBJ1-5; clone_size: many; d_call: -; v_call: TRBV7-9; cdr3_nt: TGTGCCAGCAGCTTAGGGGTCAATAGCAATCAGCCCCAGCATTTT; cdr3_aa: CASSLGVNSNQPQHF
j_call: TRBJ1-1; clone_size: many; d_call: -; v_call: TRBV29-1; cdr3_nt: TGCAGCGTTGGGGGGGTTTACACTGAAGCTTTCTTT; cdr3_aa: CSVGGVYTEAFF
j_call: TRBJ1-4; clone_size: many; d_call: -; v_call: TRBV2; cdr3_nt: TGTGCCAGCAGCGATTCAGACCTACCGGAGGTGTTTTTT; cdr3_aa: CASSDSDLPEVFF
j_call: TRBJ2-2; clone_size: -; d_call: TRBD1; v_call: TRBV10-3; cdr3_nt: TGTGGCACCGCTACTAGACAGGGGGATGCCGGGGAGCTGTTTTTT; cdr3_aa: CGTATRQGDAGELFF
j_call: TRBJ2-5; clone_size: -; d_call: -; v_call: TRBV12-3/TRBV12-4; cdr3_nt: TGTGCCAGCAGTGGGCCCGGGGCGCAAGAGACCCAGTACTTC; cdr3_aa: CASSGPGAQETQYF
j_call: TRBJ1-6; clone_size: -; d_call: -; v_call: TRBV7-3; cdr3_nt: TGTGCCAGCAGCCCGCCGGGGAACAATTCACCCCTCCACTTT; cdr3_aa: CASSPPGNNSPLHF
j_call: TRBJ1-1; clone_size: -; d_call: TRBD1; v_call: TRBV7-3; cdr3_nt: TGTGCCAGCAGCGCACAGGGGGACACCTTCAGTTTCTTT; cdr3_aa: CASSAQGDTFSFF
j_call: TRBJ1-6; clone_size: -; d_call: TRBD1; v_call: TRBV6-5; cdr3_nt: TGTGCCAGCAGTGCGGGACAGGGAGCTGGGGGTCTCCACTTT; cdr3_aa: CASSAGQGAGGLHF
j_call: TRBJ2-5; clone_size: many; d_call: -; v_call: TRBV7-8; cdr3_nt: TGTGCCAGCAGCGCGATCAGTGCGACGGAGACCCAGTACTTC; cdr3_aa: CASSAISATETQYF
j_call: TRBJ2-5; clone_size: few; d_call: -; v_call: TRBV6-2/TRBV6-3; cdr3_nt: TGTGCCAGCAGCCCCTTTGAGGCCCAGTACTTC; cdr3_aa: CASSPFEAQYF
j_call: TRBJ1-1; clone_size: once; d_call: -; v_call: TRBV15; cdr3_nt: TGTGCCACCAGCAGTTACGCGTTGAACACTGAAGCTTTCTTT; cdr3_aa: CATSSYALNTEAFF
j_call: TRBJ2-5; clone_size: many; d_call: TRBD2; v_call: TRBV20-1; cdr3_nt: TGCAGTATTCCGGGACTAGCGGAAGAGACCCAGTACTTC; cdr3_aa: CSIPGLAEETQYF
j_call: TRBJ2-7; clone_size: few; d_call: -; v_call: TRBV20-1; cdr3_nt: TGCAGTGCCGCCGAGGGCTACGAGCAGTACTTC; cdr3_aa: CSAAEGYEQYF
j_call: TRBJ2-7; clone_size: many; d_call: -; v_call: TRBV19; cdr3_nt: TGTGCCAGTAGTGGAACAATGACAGGGACTGGGGAGCAGTACTTC; cdr3_aa: CASSGTMTGTGEQYF
j_call: TRBJ1-1; clone_size: -; d_call: TRBD1; v_call: TRBV12-3/TRBV12-4; cdr3_nt: TGTGCCAGCAGCCCCTTCGGACAGGGGCGGACCCGAGACACTGAAGCTTTCTTT; cdr3_aa: CASSPFGQGRTRDTEAFF
j_call: TRBJ1-6; clone_size: many; d_call: -; v_call: TRBV7-9; cdr3_nt: TGTGCCAGCAGCTCGGACGGTTCACCCCTCCACTTT; cdr3_aa: CASSSDGSPLHF
j_call: TRBJ1-5; clone_size: many; d_call: -; v_call: TRBV19; cdr3_nt: TGTGCCAGTAGTCTCCGGACGGAGCCCCAGCATTTT; cdr3_aa: CASSLRTEPQHF
j_call: TRBJ1-3; clone_size: -; d_call: -; v_call: TRBV7-8; cdr3_nt: TGTGCCAGCAGCCAAGTCAAGGACATCTCTGGAAACACCATATATTTT; cdr3_aa: CASSQVKDISGNTIYF
j_call: TRBJ2-7; clone_size: -; d_call: -; v_call: TRBV10-2; cdr3_nt: TGCGCCAGCACCGGCAGCGGAACGGGCGGCGAGCAGTACTTC; cdr3_aa: CASTGSGTGGEQYF
j_call: TRBJ1-2; clone_size: few; d_call: -; v_call: TRBV6-5; cdr3_nt: TGTGCCAGCAGTTACTCGATAGAAGGCGGGGGCGAATATGGCTACACCTTC; cdr3_aa: CASSYSIEGGGEYGYTF
j_call: TRBJ2-1; clone_size: -; d_call: TRBD2; v_call: TRBV29-1; cdr3_nt: TGCAGCGTTGACGTAGCGGGGGCGTTAAATGAGCAGTTCTTC; cdr3_aa: CSVDVAGALNEQFF
j_call: TRBJ1-4; clone_size: -; d_call: -; v_call: TRBV6-5; cdr3_nt: TGTGCCAGCAGTTACTCGGACCCCGGGGAAAAACTGTTTTTT; cdr3_aa: CASSYSDPGEKLFF
j_call: TRBJ2-5; clone_size: -; d_call: TRBD2; v_call: TRBV6-6; cdr3_nt: TGTGCCAGCAGTCGGGAGCGGGGCAGGGAGACCCAGTACTTC; cdr3_aa: CASSRERGRETQYF
j_call: TRBJ2-5; clone_size: few; d_call: -; v_call: TRBV5-1; cdr3_nt: TGCGCCAGCAGCTTGTGGCTAGACGGGAAAGAGACCCAGTACTTC; cdr3_aa: CASSLWLDGKETQYF
j_call: TRBJ1-1; clone_size: many; d_call: TRBD1; v_call: TRBV12-3/TRBV12-4; cdr3_nt: TGTGCCAGCAGTCGGACAGGGTCGAACACTGAAGCTTTCTTT; cdr3_aa: CASSRTGSNTEAFF
j_call: TRBJ2-2; clone_size: -; d_call: -; v_call: TRBV7-2; cdr3_nt: TGTGCCAGCAGCTTAGACAGGGTTGGGGAGCTGTTTTTT; cdr3_aa: CASSLDRVGELFF
j_call: TRBJ1-6; clone_size: few; d_call: -; v_call: TRBV7-2; cdr3_nt: TGTGCCAGCAGCCAAGATAGCGGGGGTCTCCATAATTCACCCCTCCACTTT; cdr3_aa: CASSQDSGGLHNSPLHF
j_call: TRBJ1-2; clone_size: -; d_call: -; v_call: TRBV19; cdr3_nt: TGTGCCAGTAGTTCAAGGGCAGGGCGGGGCTACACCTTC; cdr3_aa: CASSSRAGRGYTF
j_call: TRBJ2-7; clone_size: many; d_call: TRBD2; v_call: TRBV15; cdr3_nt: TGTGCCACCAGCAGAGACTGGATGAGCGGGGTACCCTACGAGCAGTACTTC; cdr3_aa: CATSRDWMSGVPYEQYF